The 27 T cell receptor beta chains listed next were all sequenced from one sample in a study of shared T cell receptors in the human thymus. Produced via immunoSEQ multiplex PCR; TCRdb's table is partial and in-frame only. Of 600,000 to 900,000 clones in the sample, 75% to 90% were seen once. These data were also reused for a study on human thymus T cells.

The sequenced sample consisted of thymocytes. The receptors derive from a girl under three years old with a congenital heart defect.

The chain joins TRBV25-1 to TRBJ1-1; possibly TRBD1 for D (5 bases). CDR3 length: 17 amino acids. V was cut by 2 bases and J by 2 bases, with 18 bases left in between. The germline V gene has CDR1 MGHDK and CDR2 SYGVNS. As DNA, the CDR3 is TGTGCCAGCAGTGAAAACCCCCCCTCAACAGGAAACACTGAAGCTTTCTTT. It yields the protein CASSENPPSTGNTEAFF.

This CDR3 reads CASSRDQPQHF. The CDR3, as DNA: TGTGCCAGCAGTCGCGATCAGCCCCAGCATTTT. The chain recombines TRBV6-6 with TRBJ1-5; D not resolved. This CDR3 contains 11 residues. Per germline, CDR1 MNHNY and CDR2 SVGAGI (reference sequence). V lost 5 bases to trimming and J lost 5 bases, with 4 bases between them.

The chain employs TRBV5-4 and TRBJ2-1, with 8 positions matching TRBD2. V trimming: 4 bases; J trimming: 9 bases; junction bases outside the gene matches: 9. CDR1 is SGHNT, CDR2 YYREEE, per germline (reference sequence). This CDR3 comprises 14 residues. CDR3 nucleotide sequence: TGTGCCAGCAGCCCATGGACTAGCCGGCTTGAGCAGTTCTTC. This gives the protein CASSPWTSRLEQFF.

The chain is built from TRBV18 and TRBJ1-1; a weak D match, TRBD1 (6 bases). The germline gives CDR1 KGHSH, CDR2 LQKENI. The CDR3 has 15 amino acids. With 2 bases removed from V and 0 bases from J, the gap between germline ends came to 10 bases. The CDR3 DNA reads TGTGCCAGCTCACCAGGGGGGGGCCTGAACACTGAAGCTTTCTTT. This codes for CASSPGGGLNTEAFF.

This clone has just one count. The genes are TRBV5-1 and TRBJ2-7, with 7 bases lining up with TRBD1. This CDR3 has 14 amino acids. CDR1 and CDR2 from the germline V gene are SGHRS and YFSETQ. V lost 1 base, J lost 3 bases, and 4 bases stayed unmatched. CDR3 protein: CASSLTGDNYEQYF. Here the CDR3 DNA reads TGCGCCAGCAGCTTGACAGGGGACAACTACGAGCAGTACTTC.

This sequence joins TRBV5-1 and TRBJ1-5; 7 bases are shared with TRBD1. The junction had 9 bases not matched to a gene; V was cut back by 4 bases and J by 5 bases. Germline V gene sequence: CDR1 SGHRS, CDR2 YFSETQ. There are 15 residues in the CDR3. As DNA, the CDR3 is TGCGCCAGCAGCCTGACAGGGTATAGGGATCAGCCCCAGCATTTT. Translation: CASSLTGYRDQPQHF. Full variable domain (rest looked up from reference TRBV5-1 and TRBJ1-5): KAGVTQTPRYLIKTRGQQVTLSCSPISGHRSVSWYQQTPGQGLQFLFEYFSETQRNKGNFPGRFSGRQFSNSRSEMNVSTLELGDSALYLCASSLTGYRDQPQHFGDGTRLSIL.

The V call is TRBV19, the J call TRBJ2-2; 9 nucleotides agree with TRBD1. After removal of 6 bases from V and 4 bases from J, the junction contained 6 bases not matched to a gene. CDR1 and CDR2 (germline): LNHDA, SQIVND (reference sequence). There are 15 residues in the CDR3. The CDR3 sequence: CASSRTGVATGELFF. The CDR3, as DNA: TGTGCCAGTAGCCGGACAGGGGTTGCCACCGGGGAGCTGTTTTTT. The full variable domain, with the rest looked up from reference TRBV19 and TRBJ2-2, is DGGITQSPKYLFRKEGQNVTLSCEQNLNHDAMYWYRQDPGQGLRLIYYSQIVNDFQKGDIAEGYSVSREKKESFPLTVTSAQKNPTAFYLCASSRTGVATGELFFGEGSRLTVL.

This clone was seen a few times. This chain connects TRBV7-4 to TRBJ2-2; 7 bases line up with TRBD1. Trimming cost V 0 bases and J 7 bases; bases outside gene matches: 5. This CDR3 is built from 15 residues. The V gene's germline CDR1 is SGHVT and CDR2 SQSDAQ. CDR3 bases: TGTGCCAGCAGCTTAGCAGGGGGCCCAGGCGGGGAGCTGTTTTTT. It specifies CASSLAGGPGGELFF.

The chain recombines TRBV4-3 with TRBJ1-2; the D gene is possibly TRBD1 (5 bases). The germline V and J ends were trimmed by 3 bases and 7 bases, with 12 bases remaining between them. Germline V gene lookup returns CDR1 LGHNA and CDR2 YSLEER. This CDR3 comprises 13 residues. CDR3 protein: CASSQDNRSGYTF. The CDR3 region has the DNA TGCGCCAGCAGCCAGGACAATAGGTCTGGCTACACCTTC.

V gene TRBV5-1 combines with J gene TRBJ2-3, with TRBD1 as a possible D gene (5 bases). V was shortened by 5 bases and J by 2 bases, with 18 bases between the two germline ends. Germline CDR1 reads SGHRS; CDR2 reads YFSETQ. This CDR3 is built from 16 residues. In DNA, the CDR3 is TGCGCCAGCAGTACCGCAGGGCTAGGTAACACAGATACGCAGTATTTT. Amino acids: CASSTAGLGNTDTQYF.

The sample holds one count of this clone. The chain combines TRBV5-1 with TRBJ1-2, with TRBD1 as a possible D gene (6 bases). The CDR3 is made up of 18 amino acids. Germline CDR1 and CDR2: SGHRS and YFSETQ. V was trimmed by 1 base and J by 2 bases, leaving 21 bases between them. CDR3: CASSLLVSGQGQNYGYTF. Here the CDR3 DNA reads TGCGCCAGCAGCTTGTTAGTGTCAGGGCAGGGACAAAACTATGGCTACACCTTC.

The J gene is TRBJ2-4, the V gene TRBV5-1; D is perhaps TRBD1 (6 bases). Between the trimmed V and J ends, which lost 4 bases and 1 base, there was a span of 12 bases. Germline V gives CDR1 SGHRS, CDR2 YFSETQ. The CDR3 consists of 15 residues. CDR3 in amino acids: CASSRQQGAKNIQYF. DNA of the CDR3: TGCGCCAGCAGCAGGCAACAGGGCGCCAAAAACATTCAGTACTTC.

The rearrangement uses TRBV11-2 and TRBJ2-5, with 8 bases that match TRBD1. With 4 bases clipped from V and 6 bases from J, the junction kept 4 bases outside the gene matches. The CDR3 runs to 13 residues. From germline, CDR1 is SGHAT and CDR2 FQNNGV. Here the CDR3 DNA reads TGTGCCAGCAGCTCGGGACAGGCAAAGACCCAGTACTTC. Amino acids: CASSSGQAKTQYF.

The chain uses TRBV19 and TRBJ2-1, with D possibly matching TRBD1 (7 bases). The germline V gene has CDR1 LNHDA and CDR2 SQIVND (reference sequence). This CDR3 is 15 amino acids long. V was trimmed by 6 bases and J by 2 bases, leaving 14 bases between them. The CDR3 spells CASRKQGRTYNEQFF. The CDR3 DNA reads as TGTGCCAGTAGAAAACAGGGGAGGACCTACAATGAGCAGTTCTTC. Based on the CDR3 plus reference TRBV19 and TRBJ2-1, the full variable domain is DGGITQSPKYLFRKEGQNVTLSCEQNLNHDAMYWYRQDPGQGLRLIYYSQIVNDFQKGDIAEGYSVSREKKESFPLTVTSAQKNPTAFYLCASRKQGRTYNEQFFGPGTRLTVL.

The chain recombines TRBV7-2 with TRBJ1-3; D call uncertain. Germline V CDR1 and CDR2: SGHTA, FQGNSA. The CDR3 is 18 amino acids. With 4 bases removed from V and 4 bases from J, the gap between germline ends came to 23 bases. The CDR3 bases are TGTGCCAGCAGCTCACTTGGGAGACACCGGAGCGTGGGAAACACCATATATTTT. It codes for CASSSLGRHRSVGNTIYF.

V and J are TRBV6-1 and TRBJ2-7; a possible D gene is TRBD1 (6 bases). Germline-derived CDR1 and CDR2 are MNHNS and SASEGT. Trimming took off 1 base at V and 4 bases at J, with 26 bases between the two ends. The CDR3 loop spans 19 amino acids. CDR3 DNA: TGTGCCAGCAGTGAAGAGGGGGAGAGGACATCTCAAGGGGAGTACGAGCAGTACTTC. It translates to CASSEEGERTSQGEYEQYF.

V is TRBV28 and J is TRBJ1-2, with 9 bases that match TRBD1. Germline trimming cut 4 bases from V and 6 bases from J; bases unmatched to any gene: 9. Germline V gene data show CDR1 as MDHEN and CDR2 as SYDVKM. The CDR3 is made up of 15 amino acids. CDR3 bases: TGTGCCAGCAGTTACACAGGGGGCTGTTTCAATGGCTACACCTTC. Translation: CASSYTGGCFNGYTF.

V usage is TRBV2 and J usage is TRBJ2-7; 9 bases line up with TRBD1. There are 16 residues in the CDR3. V shed 8 bases and J 0 bases; nucleotides not matched to a gene: 11. CDR1 is SNHLY, CDR2 FYNNEI, per germline. CDR3 sequence: CASLDLVGQGSYEQYF. For the CDR3, the DNA is TGTGCCAGCCTCGATCTGGTGGGACAGGGCTCCTACGAGCAGTACTTC.

The rearrangement uses TRBV27 and TRBJ1-2, with TRBD1 as a possible D gene (5 bases). The CDR3 consists of 13 residues. Per the germline V gene, CDR1 is MNHEY and CDR2 is SMNVEV (reference sequence). V shed 3 bases and J shed 10 bases, with 15 bases lying between them. The CDR3 nucleotides are TGTGCCAGCAGTTTTATCGATAGGGGAACCTACACCTTC. Residues: CASSFIDRGTYTF.

J is TRBJ1-2 and V is TRBV7-2; 8 bases match TRBD1. The CDR3 spans 14 residues. V was pared by 1 base and J by 6 bases, with 4 bases of the junction left unmatched. The germline gives CDR1 SGHTA, CDR2 FQGNSA. CDR3 nucleotides: TGTGCCAGCAGCTTAGTGGACAGGGATCATGGCTACACCTTC. Translating gives CASSLVDRDHGYTF.

This clone was counted only a few times. The chain couples TRBV28 to TRBJ2-3; the D is unclear. The CDR3 covers 18 residues. Germline CDR1 reads MDHEN; CDR2 reads SYDVKM. Trimming removed 4 bases from V and 0 bases from J, with 20 bases in between. CDR3 region: CASSSTHLTGGSTDTQYF. The CDR3 nucleotides read TGTGCCAGCAGTTCGACCCACCTCACCGGCGGAAGCACAGATACGCAGTATTTT.

The V call is TRBV13, the J call TRBJ2-7; D is ambiguous. Germline values: CDR1 PRHDT, CDR2 FYEKMQ (reference sequence). The CDR3 totals 12 residues. Between the trimmed V and J ends, which lost 6 bases and 2 bases, there was a span of 8 bases. CDR3 coding DNA: TGTGCCAGCAGGCGGCCGACCTACGAGCAGTACTTC. Translation: CASRRPTYEQYF.

The gene calls are TRBV28 and TRBJ1-5; 8 bases map to TRBD1. The CDR3 has 17 amino acids. From germline, CDR1 is MDHEN and CDR2 SYDVKM. J was trimmed by 5 bases and V by 6 bases; bases with no gene match: 15. The CDR3 protein is CASSPTTGEGIDQPQHF. CDR3 in DNA: TGTGCCAGCAGCCCGACGACAGGGGAGGGCATCGATCAGCCCCAGCATTTT.

The chain links TRBV21-1 to TRBJ1-2; the table assigns TRBD1, which was not confirmed against the DNA. TRBV21-1 is recorded as a pseudogene. The CDR3 totals 13 residues. The CDR3 sequence: CASPTGEVNGYTF. The CDR3 coding sequence is TGTGCCAGCCCTACAGGGGAGGTTAATGGCTACACCTTC.

V usage is TRBV5-6 and J usage is TRBJ2-7, with a tentative D call TRBD1 (5 bases). Trimming took off 2 bases at V and 1 base at J, with 13 bases between the two ends. The CDR3 consists of 15 residues. Germline V CDR1 and CDR2: SGHDT, YYEEEE. The CDR3 DNA sequence: TGTGCCAGCAGCTTTCTCCGACAGAGATCCTACGAGCAGTACTTC. Amino acids: CASSFLRQRSYEQYF.

The rearrangement joins TRBV7-8 to TRBJ1-2; D remains unclear. Germline V CDR1 and CDR2: SGHVS, FQNEAQ. Between the trimmed V and J ends, which lost 6 bases and 3 bases, there was a span of 11 bases. CDR3 length equals 13 residues. CDR3: CASRGVLDYGYTF. In DNA form, the CDR3 reads TGTGCCAGCAGGGGAGTTTTGGACTATGGCTACACCTTC.

This clone was observed once. The chain links TRBV12-5 to TRBJ2-3, with 12 bases fitting TRBD2. Unmatched junction bases numbered 4, after V lost 1 base and J lost 2 bases. Germline V CDR1 and CDR2: LGHNT, FRNRAP. The CDR3 runs to 17 residues. The CDR3 sequence is CASGLGLAGAYTDTQYF. The DNA for the CDR3 is TGTGCTAGTGGTTTGGGACTAGCGGGGGCCTACACAGATACGCAGTATTTT.